This T cell receptor (beta chain) was captured in a study of T cell responses to AZD1222 COVID-19 vaccine. Overall study: Second-dose timings of about 4 or about 12 weeks were pooled. Study results and caveats: Clonal diversity may have been underestimated, and the donors were mostly white British, with more females than males. CD4 TCRs linked to vaccination spanned spike, dominating at 160-218 and 743-854. Within unmutated variant regions lay the reported targets of nearly half of spike-specific TCRs.

Germline CDR1 and CDR2: MNHEY and SVGEGT. There are 12 residues in the CDR3. Trimming shortened V by 2 bases and J by 6 bases, and 8 bases separated the two germline ends. The table came from immunoSEQ multiplex PCR; TCRdb's copy has only in-frame clones and leaves some out. The data contain about 260,000 clones, 80% to 95% of them singletons. Comments on this clone: Its antigen is undetermined.

Sequenced material: peripheral blood, taken on day 0 of AZD1222 vaccination. This receptor was identified in an adult in good health. V and J are TRBV6-2 or TRBV6-3 and TRBJ2-7; D tentatively fits TRBD1 or TRBD2 (5 bases each). This CDR3 is CASSYPGTEQYF. In DNA form, the CDR3 reads TGTGCCAGCAGTTACCCGGGGACCGAGCAGTACTTC.